The clone carrying this TCR beta chain was counted a few times. This entry comes from a study of regulatory T cells in long-lasting Graves disease. Building the TCR beta libraries relied on iRepertoire HTBI primers, and CDR3 regions underwent Arm-PCR. MiXCR, applied by TCRdb to the multiplex PCR reads, yields one record per CDR3 protein. Among a few hundred thousand distinct CDR3 sequences listed, around 20% were seen once. The time point is: persistent/refractory GD, antithyroid drugs over 5 years with positive TRAb. PBMCs provided the RNA from which the TCR library was made. Germline values: CDR1 SEHNR, CDR2 FQNEAQ (reference sequence). This CDR3 has 14 amino acids. V gave up 11 bases and J gave up 4 bases; unmatched junction bases: 9.

Sample: peripheral blood mononuclear cells (PBMCs), taken when the disease was refractory, from a patient treated with antithyroid drugs. This receptor was obtained from a female donor with Graves disease. V is TRBV7-9 and J is TRBJ1-5, with TRBD1 matching 9 bases. The CDR3, as DNA: TGTGCCGGTTCGGGACAGGGAGATAATCAGCCCCAGCATTTT. The encoded protein is CAGSGQGDNQPQHF.